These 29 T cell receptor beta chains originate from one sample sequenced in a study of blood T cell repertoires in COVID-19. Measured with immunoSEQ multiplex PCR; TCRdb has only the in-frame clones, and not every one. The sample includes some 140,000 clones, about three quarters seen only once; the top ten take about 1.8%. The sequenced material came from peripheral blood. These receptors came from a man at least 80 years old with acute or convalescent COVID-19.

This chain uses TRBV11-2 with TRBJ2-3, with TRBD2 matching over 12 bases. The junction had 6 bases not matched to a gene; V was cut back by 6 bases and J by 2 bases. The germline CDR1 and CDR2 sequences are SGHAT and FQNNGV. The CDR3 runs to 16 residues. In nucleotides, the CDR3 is TGTGCCAGCAGACCCGGACTAGCGGGGCCCACAGATACGCAGTATTTT. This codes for CASRPGLAGPTDTQYF.

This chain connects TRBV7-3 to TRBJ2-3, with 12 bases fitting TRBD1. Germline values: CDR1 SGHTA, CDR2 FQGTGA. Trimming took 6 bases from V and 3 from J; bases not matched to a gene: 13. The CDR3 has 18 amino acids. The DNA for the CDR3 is TGTGCCAGCAGAGTGGGACAGGGGGCACCGGGTAGGACAGATACGCAGTATTTT. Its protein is CASRVGQGAPGRTDTQYF.

The CDR3 here is CASSKTGTADTGELFF. CDR3 in DNA: TGTGCCAGCAGCAAAACAGGGACAGCCGACACCGGGGAGCTGTTTTTT. This rearrangement joins TRBV7-3 to TRBJ2-2, with TRBD1 matching over 7 bases. V was clipped by 5 bases and J by 3 bases; unmatched bases: 9. This CDR3 is built from 16 residues. Germline values: CDR1 SGHTA, CDR2 FQGTGA.

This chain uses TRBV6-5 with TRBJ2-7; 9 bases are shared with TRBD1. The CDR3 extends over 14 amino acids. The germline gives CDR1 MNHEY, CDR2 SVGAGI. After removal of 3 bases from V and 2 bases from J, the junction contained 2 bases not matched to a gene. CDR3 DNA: TGTGCCAGCAGTTATGACAGGGGGGCCTACGAGCAGTACTTC. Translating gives CASSYDRGAYEQYF.

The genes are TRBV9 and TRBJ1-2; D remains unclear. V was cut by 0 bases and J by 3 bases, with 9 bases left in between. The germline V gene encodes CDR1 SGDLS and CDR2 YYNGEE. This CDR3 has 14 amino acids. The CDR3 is CASSVDGVYYGYTF. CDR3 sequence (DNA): TGTGCCAGCAGCGTAGACGGGGTCTACTATGGCTACACCTTC.

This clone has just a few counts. The CDR3 nucleotides read TGTGCCAGCAGCGTGGGGTGGGGGCCGGGAGAGACCCAGTACTTC. Translated: CASSVGWGPGETQYF. The chain has TRBV7-2 and TRBJ2-5; possibly TRBD1 for D (6 bases). V lost 5 bases and J lost 4, with 17 bases in between. The CDR3 covers 15 residues. Germline V lookup: CDR1 SGHTA, CDR2 FQGNSA.

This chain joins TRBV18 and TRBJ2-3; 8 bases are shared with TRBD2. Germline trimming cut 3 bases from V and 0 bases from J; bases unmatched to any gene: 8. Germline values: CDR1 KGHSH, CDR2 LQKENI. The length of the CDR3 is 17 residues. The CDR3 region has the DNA TGTGCCAGCTCACCGGTTAATAGCGGGGTGAGCACAGATACGCAGTATTTT. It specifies CASSPVNSGVSTDTQYF.

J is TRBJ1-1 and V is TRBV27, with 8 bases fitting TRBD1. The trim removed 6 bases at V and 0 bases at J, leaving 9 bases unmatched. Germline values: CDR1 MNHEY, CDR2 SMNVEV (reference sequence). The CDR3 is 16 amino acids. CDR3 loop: CASRLQGVDVNTEAFF. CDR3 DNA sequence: TGTGCCAGCAGGTTACAGGGGGTGGACGTGAACACTGAAGCTTTCTTT.

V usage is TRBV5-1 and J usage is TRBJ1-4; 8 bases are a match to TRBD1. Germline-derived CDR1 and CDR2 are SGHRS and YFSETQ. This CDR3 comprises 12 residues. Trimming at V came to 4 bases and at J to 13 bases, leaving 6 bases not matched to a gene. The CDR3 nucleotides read TGCGCCAGCAGCAAGGACAGGGAGGGACTGTTTTTT. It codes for CASSKDREGLFF. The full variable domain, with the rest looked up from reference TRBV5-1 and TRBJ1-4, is KAGVTQTPRYLIKTRGQQVTLSCSPISGHRSVSWYQQTPGQGLQFLFEYFSETQRNKGNFPGRFSGRQFSNSRSEMNVSTLELGDSALYLCASSKDREGLFFGSGTQLSVL.

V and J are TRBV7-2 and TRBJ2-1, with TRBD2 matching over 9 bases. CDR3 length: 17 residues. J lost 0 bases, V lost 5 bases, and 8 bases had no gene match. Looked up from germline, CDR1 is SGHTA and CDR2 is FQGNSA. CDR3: CASSILGRGGSYNEQFF. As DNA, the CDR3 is TGTGCCAGCAGCATCCTAGGGCGGGGGGGCTCCTACAATGAGCAGTTCTTC. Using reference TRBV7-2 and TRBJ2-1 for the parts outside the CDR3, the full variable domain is GAGVSQSPSNKVTEKGKDVELRCDPISGHTALYWYRQSLGQGLEFLIYFQGNSAPDKSGLPSDRFSAERTGGSVSTLTIQRTQQEDSAVYLCASSILGRGGSYNEQFFGPGTRLTVL.

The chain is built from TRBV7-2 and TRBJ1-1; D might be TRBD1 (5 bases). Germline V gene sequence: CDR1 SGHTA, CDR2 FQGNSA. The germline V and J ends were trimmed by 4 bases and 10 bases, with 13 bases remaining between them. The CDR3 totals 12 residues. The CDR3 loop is CASSYDVGGAFF. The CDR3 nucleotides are TGTGCCAGCAGCTATGATGTGGGGGGAGCTTTCTTT.

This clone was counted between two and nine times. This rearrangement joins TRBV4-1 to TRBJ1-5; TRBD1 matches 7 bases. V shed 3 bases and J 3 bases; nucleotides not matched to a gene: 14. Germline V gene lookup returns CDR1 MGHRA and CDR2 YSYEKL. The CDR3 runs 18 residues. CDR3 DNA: TGCGCCAGCAGCCATCGTTTCCCCGAGACAGGGCTCAATCAGCCCCAGCATTTT. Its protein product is CASSHRFPETGLNQPQHF.

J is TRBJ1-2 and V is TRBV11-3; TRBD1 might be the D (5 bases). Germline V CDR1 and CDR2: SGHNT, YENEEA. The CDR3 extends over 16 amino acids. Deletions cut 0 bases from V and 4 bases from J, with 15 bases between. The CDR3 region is CASSLEGSGGSYGYTF. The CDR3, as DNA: TGTGCCAGCAGCTTAGAAGGGAGTGGGGGGTCCTATGGCTACACCTTC.

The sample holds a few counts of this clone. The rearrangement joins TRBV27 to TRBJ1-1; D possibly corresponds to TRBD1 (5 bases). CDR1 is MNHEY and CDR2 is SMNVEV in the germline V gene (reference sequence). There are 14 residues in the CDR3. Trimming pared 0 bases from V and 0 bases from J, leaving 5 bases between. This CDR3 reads CASSLSRVNTEAFF. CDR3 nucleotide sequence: TGTGCCAGCAGTTTATCCAGGGTGAACACTGAAGCTTTCTTT.

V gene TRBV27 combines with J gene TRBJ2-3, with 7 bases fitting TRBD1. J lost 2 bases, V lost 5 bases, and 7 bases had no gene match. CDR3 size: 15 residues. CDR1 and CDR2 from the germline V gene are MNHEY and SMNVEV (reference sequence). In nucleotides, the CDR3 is TGTGCCAGCAGTACTCTCGGGACAGCCACAGATACGCAGTATTTT. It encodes CASSTLGTATDTQYF.

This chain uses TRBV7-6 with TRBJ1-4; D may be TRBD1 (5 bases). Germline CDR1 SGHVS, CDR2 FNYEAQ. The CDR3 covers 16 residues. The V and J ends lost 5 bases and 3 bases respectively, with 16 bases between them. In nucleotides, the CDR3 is TGTGCCAGCAGCCCCAGCGGTGGGGGGTCTAATGAAAAACTGTTTTTT. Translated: CASSPSGGGSNEKLFF.

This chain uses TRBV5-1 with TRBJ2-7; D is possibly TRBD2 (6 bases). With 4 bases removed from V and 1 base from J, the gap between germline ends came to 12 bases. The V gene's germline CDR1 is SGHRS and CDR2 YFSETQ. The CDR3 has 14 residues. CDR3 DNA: TGCGCCAGCAGCCTCGGGGGTGTATCCTACGAGCAGTACTTC. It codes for CASSLGGVSYEQYF.

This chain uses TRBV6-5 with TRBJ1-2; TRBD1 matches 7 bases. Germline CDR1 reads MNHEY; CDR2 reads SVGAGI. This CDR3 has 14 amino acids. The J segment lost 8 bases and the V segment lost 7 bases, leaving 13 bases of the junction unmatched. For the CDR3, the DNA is TGTGCCAGCACTCCCACTAGACAGGGTAAAGGCTACACCTTC. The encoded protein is CASTPTRQGKGYTF.

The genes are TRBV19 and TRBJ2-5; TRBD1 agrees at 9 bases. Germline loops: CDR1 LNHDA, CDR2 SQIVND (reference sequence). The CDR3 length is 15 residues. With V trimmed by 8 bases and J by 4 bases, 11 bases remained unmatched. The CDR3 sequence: CASRGSGQGGETQYF. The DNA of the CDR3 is TGTGCCAGTCGAGGGTCGGGACAGGGAGGAGAGACCCAGTACTTC.

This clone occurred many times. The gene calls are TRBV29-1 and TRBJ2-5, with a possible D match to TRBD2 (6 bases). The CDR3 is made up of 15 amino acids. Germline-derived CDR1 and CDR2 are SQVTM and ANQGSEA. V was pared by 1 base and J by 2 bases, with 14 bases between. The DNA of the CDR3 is TGCAGCGTTGAAGGCGGGACGGAGAAGCAAGAGACCCAGTACTTC. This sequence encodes CSVEGGTEKQETQYF.

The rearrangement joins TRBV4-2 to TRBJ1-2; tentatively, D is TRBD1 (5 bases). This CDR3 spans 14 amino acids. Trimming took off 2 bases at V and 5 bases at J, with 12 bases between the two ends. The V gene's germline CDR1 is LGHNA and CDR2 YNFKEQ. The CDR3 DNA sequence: TGTGCCAGCAGCCAAAGGGGATTTGGATATGGCTACACCTTC. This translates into CASSQRGFGYGYTF.

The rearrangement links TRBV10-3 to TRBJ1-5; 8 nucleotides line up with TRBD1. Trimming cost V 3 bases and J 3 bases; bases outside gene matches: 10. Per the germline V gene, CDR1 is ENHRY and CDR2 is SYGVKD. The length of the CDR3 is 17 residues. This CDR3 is CAISESGGQVPNQPQHF. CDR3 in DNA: TGTGCCATCAGTGAAAGTGGGGGACAGGTCCCCAATCAGCCCCAGCATTTT.

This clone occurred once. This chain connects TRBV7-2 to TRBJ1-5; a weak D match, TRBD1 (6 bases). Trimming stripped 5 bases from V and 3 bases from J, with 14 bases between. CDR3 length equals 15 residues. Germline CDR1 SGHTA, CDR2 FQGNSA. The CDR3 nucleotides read TGTGCCAGCAGCCCGGGTGGGGACACCAATCAGCCCCAGCATTTT. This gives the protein CASSPGGDTNQPQHF.

The chain's CDR3 is CASSQDSARAGGGGGKNIQYF. The DNA for the CDR3 is TGCGCCAGCAGCCAAGATTCAGCCCGAGCGGGGGGTGGTGGTGGCAAAAACATTCAGTACTTC. V usage is TRBV4-1 and J usage is TRBJ2-4; 9 nucleotides match TRBD2. J lost 3 bases, V lost 0 bases, and 18 bases had no gene match. The CDR3 length is 21 residues. Germline V gene data show CDR1 as MGHRA and CDR2 as YSYEKL.

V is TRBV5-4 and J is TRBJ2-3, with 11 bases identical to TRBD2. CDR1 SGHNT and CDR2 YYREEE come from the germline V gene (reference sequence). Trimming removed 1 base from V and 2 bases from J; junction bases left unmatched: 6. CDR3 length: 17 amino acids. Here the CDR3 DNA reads TGTGCCAGCAGCTTGCTGCTAGCGGGGGGTAACACAGATACGCAGTATTTT. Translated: CASSLLLAGGNTDTQYF. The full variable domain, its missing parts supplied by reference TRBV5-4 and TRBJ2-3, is ETGVTQSPTHLIKTRGQQVTLRCSSQSGHNTVSWYQQALGQGPQFIFQYYREEENGRGNFPPRFSGLQFPNYSSELNVNALELDDSALYLCASSLLLAGGNTDTQYFGPGTRLTVL.

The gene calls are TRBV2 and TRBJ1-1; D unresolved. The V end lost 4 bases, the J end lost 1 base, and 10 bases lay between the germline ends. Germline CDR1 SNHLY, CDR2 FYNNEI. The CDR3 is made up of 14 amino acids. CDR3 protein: CASSGPGRNTEAFF. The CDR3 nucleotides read TGTGCCAGCAGTGGCCCGGGGAGGAACACTGAAGCTTTCTTT.

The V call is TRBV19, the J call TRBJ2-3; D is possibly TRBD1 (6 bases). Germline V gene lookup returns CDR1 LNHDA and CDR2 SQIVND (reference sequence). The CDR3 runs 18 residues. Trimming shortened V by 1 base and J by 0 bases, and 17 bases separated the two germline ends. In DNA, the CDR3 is TGTGCCAGTAGTATAGGGACAGTCCTCAGCCTTAGCACAGATACGCAGTATTTT. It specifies CASSIGTVLSLSTDTQYF.

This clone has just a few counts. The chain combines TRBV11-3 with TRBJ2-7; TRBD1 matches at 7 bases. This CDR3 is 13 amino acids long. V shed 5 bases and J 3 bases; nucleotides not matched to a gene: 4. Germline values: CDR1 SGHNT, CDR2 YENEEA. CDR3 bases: TGTGCCAGCAGCCCCGGACAGGTCTACGAGCAGTACTTC. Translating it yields CASSPGQVYEQYF.

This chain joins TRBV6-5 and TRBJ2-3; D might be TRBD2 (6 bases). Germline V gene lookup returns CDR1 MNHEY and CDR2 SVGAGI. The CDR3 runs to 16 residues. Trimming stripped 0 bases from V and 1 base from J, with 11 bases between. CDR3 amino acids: CASSYSPASGTDTQYF. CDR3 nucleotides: TGTGCCAGCAGTTACTCGCCTGCTAGCGGCACAGATACGCAGTATTTT.